The source of this T cell receptor (beta chain) is a study of T cell changes during pregnancy in multiple sclerosis. The germline gives CDR1 LNHNV, CDR2 YYDKDF (reference sequence). Trimming cost V 0 bases and J 7 bases, with 13 bases left between them. The CDR3 sequence is 15 residues long. Profiled with immunoSEQ multiplex PCR; TCRdb holds only in-frame clones, not every one. The sample has roughly 40,000 clones; about nine tenths are singletons. The clonotype was recovered from a female donor with multiple sclerosis, enrolled in a pregnancy study. The chain links TRBV15 to TRBJ1-5; perhaps TRBD1 as D (6 bases). The source was CD4+ T cells from peripheral blood mononuclear cells, collected in the third trimester of pregnancy. The CDR3 region has the DNA TGTGCCACCAGCAGAGACTCCGGGACACAGCAGCCCCAGCATTTT. The encoded protein is CATSRDSGTQQPQHF.